This T cell receptor beta chain was sequenced for a study of T cells in localized non-small cell lung cancer (TCRdb year 2020). For the wider study: The study analyzed T cell repertoires of about 230 early-stage NSCLC patients, comparing tumors and uninvolved tumor-adjacent lungs. All 240 or so NSCLC patients in the cohort were treatment-naive and had localized lung tumors that were resected. A mean age of around 66 years was recorded for the NSCLC patients, of whom approximately 130 were male and 95 to 110 were female. The paper as a whole reports these results and caveats: Uninvolved tumor-adjacent lung showed the highest T cell clonality, higher than tumor, which suggests more focused antigenic responses in the uninvolved tumor-adjacent lung. A median of around 60 of the top 100 tumor clones turned up in the paired uninvolved adjacent lung, and 25 to 30 of those clones also ranked among the top 100 of that same adjacent lung. Because the study design was exploratory, TCR variables were selected using unadjusted p-values without false-discovery rate correction. Because multi-region tumor sequencing was not done, intratumor heterogeneity could not be ruled out. Higher T cell density in blood was associated with longer overall survival, whereas higher clonality in adjacent lung was associated with shorter survival.

Turning to this clone: Its antigen target is currently unknown. Per-base qualities were not stored, and no clone one base away is much larger.

The immunoSEQ Assay was used to sequence TCR beta CDR3 regions from DNA. On the authors' methods: T cell density was computed as TCR beta template counts normalized to usable DNA estimated by amplifying housekeeping genes. Using the preseqR package, richness was estimated by extrapolating to 120,000 templates for tissue samples and 400,000 templates for PBMC samples. Clonality was defined by subtracting Pielou's evenness from one. Differential abundance testing on productive amino-acid clonotypes, with a minimum total count of 5 and an alpha of 0.1, was used to identify tissue-enriched TCRs. The Jaccard Index and the Morisita Overlap Index were used to quantify repertoire overlap between compartments. GLIPH grouped TCR beta CDR3s together with public tetramer-defined viral CDR3s, and a viral motif had to include at least three viral sequences and also show V-gene enrichment. Imported from immuneACCESS, the table was reduced by TCRdb to in-frame sequences with V and J called. These copies leave out some clones; in studies compared against another copy, an unresolved V gene accounts for under half, and the cause of the remainder is not known. That table furnishes V, J and clone size, whereas the DNA furnished D and trimming. The sample contains 45,000 to 55,000 clones, roughly 88% of them found a single time. In total, the top ten clones hold 15% to 20% of the sample.

At diagnosis, peripheral blood, uninvolved tumor-adjacent lung and tumor were collected and stored as a combination of fresh-frozen and FFPE material. For TCR repertoire profiling, blood samples were analyzed in the form of peripheral blood mononuclear cells. Trimming costs V 5 bases and J 7 bases, and their ends lie 11 bases apart. Reading the germline V gene gives CDR1 SGHAT and CDR2 FQNNGV. The cysteine opens and the phenylalanine closes a CDR3 of 12 amino acids. Just the 36-base CDR3 DNA is kept, in frame starting at base 1. This TCR derives from a male donor older than 55 with stage III squamous cell lung carcinoma. Sequencing was performed on peripheral blood, taken before any cancer treatment. The chain was built from TRBV11-2 and TRBJ2-5, with the D call tentatively TRBD1 or TRBD2, each fitting 5 bases. The CDR3 amino acid sequence is: CASSQDGGTQYF. The DNA sequence reads TGTGCCAGCAGCCAGGATGGGGGGACCCAGTACTTC.